These T cell receptor beta chains were read from a single sample in a study of blood T cell repertoires in COVID-19. Sequenced by immunoSEQ multiplex PCR; TCRdb stores in-frame clones only, minus some. The sample contains hundreds of thousands of clones, more than 70% of which appear only once. The specimen was peripheral blood. Receptors originate from a woman in her forties or fifties with COVID-19, enrolled during active disease. CDR3s include the opening cysteine and the closing phenylalanine or tryptophan.

v_gene: TRBV19; CDR3aa: CASSITGGNTGELFF
v_gene: TRBV6-5; CDR3aa: CASRRTGGGQPQHF
v_gene: TRBV18; CDR3aa: CASSRNGGQSSYEQYF
v_gene: TRBV4-1; CDR3aa: CASSQGQGEGETQYF
v_gene: TRBV4-1; CDR3aa: CASSPLGSGYNEQFF
v_gene: TRBV6-5; CDR3aa: CASTLGANYGYTF
v_gene: TRBV4-1; CDR3aa: CASSQPSRDQPQHF
v_gene: TRBV27; CDR3aa: CASSVPGEGYTF
v_gene: TRBV4-2; CDR3aa: CASSQILVFGGYGYTF
v_gene: TRBV30; CDR3aa: CAWRGGQRLSPYGYTF
v_gene: TRBV30; CDR3aa: CAWSAQGSEKLFF
v_gene: TRBV11-3; CDR3aa: CASSSGQVNTEAFF
v_gene: TRBV5-4; CDR3aa: CANGEADETQYF
v_gene: TRBV2; CDR3aa: CASSQQGGGNQPQHF
v_gene: TRBV12-3/TRBV12-4; CDR3aa: CASSLQGNQPQHF